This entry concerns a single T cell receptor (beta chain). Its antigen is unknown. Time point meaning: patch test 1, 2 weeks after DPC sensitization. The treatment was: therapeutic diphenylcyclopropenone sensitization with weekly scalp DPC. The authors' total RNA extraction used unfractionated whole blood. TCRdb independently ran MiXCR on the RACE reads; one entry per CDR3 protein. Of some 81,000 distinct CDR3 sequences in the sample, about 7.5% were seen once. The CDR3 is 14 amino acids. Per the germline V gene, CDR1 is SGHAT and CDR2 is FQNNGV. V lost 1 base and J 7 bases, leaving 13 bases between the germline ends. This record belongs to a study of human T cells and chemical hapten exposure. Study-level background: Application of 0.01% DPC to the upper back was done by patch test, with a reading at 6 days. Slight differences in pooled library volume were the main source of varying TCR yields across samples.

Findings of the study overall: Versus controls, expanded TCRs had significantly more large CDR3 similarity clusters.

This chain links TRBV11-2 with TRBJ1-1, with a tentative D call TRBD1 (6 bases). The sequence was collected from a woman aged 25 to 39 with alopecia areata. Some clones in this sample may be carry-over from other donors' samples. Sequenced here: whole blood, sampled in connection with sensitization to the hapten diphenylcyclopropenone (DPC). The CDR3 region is CASSLGGGGVEAFF. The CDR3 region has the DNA TGTGCCAGCAGCTTAGGGGGGGGCGGAGTTGAAGCTTTCTTT.